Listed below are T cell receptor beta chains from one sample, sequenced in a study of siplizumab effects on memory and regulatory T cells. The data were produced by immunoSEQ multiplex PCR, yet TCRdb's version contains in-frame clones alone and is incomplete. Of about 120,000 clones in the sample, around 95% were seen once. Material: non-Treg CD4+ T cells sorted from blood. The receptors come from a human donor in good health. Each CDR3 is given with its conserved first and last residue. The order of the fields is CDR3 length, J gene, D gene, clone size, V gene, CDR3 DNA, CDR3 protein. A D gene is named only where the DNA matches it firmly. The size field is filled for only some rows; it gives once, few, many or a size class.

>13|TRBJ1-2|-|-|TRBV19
TGTGCCAGTTCAAACTCAGGGAACGTCGGCTACACCTTC
CASSNSGNVGYTF
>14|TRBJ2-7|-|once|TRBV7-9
TGTGCCAGCAGCCCGCCGTCGGGGGTCCACGAGCAGTACTTC
CASSPPSGVHEQYF
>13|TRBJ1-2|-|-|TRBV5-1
TGCGCCAGCAGCTTTGACAGTAACTATGGCTACACCTTC
CASSFDSNYGYTF
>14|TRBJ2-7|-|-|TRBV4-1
TGCGCCAGCAGCCGACCCGACAAGTCCTACGAGCAGTACTTC
CASSRPDKSYEQYF
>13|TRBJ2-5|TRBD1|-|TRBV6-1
TGTGCCAGCAGATCCAGGGGGCTGGGTGACCAGTACTTC
CASRSRGLGDQYF
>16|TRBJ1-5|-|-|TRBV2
TGTGCCAGCAGTGAAATGGACCCTCGAAACAATCAGCCCCAGCATTTT
CASSEMDPRNNQPQHF
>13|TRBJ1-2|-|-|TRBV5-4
TGTGCCAGCAGCTTGGAGTCGAACTATGGCTACACCTTC
CASSLESNYGYTF
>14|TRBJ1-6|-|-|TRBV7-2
TGTGCCAGCAGCTTTGGGACGGTGGGGTCACCCCTCCACTTT
CASSFGTVGSPLHF
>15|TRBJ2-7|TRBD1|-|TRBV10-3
TGTGCCATCAGTGAGCAAAAGGGACAGAACTACGAGCAGTACTTC
CAISEQKGQNYEQYF
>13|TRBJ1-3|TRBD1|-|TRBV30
TGTGCCTGGACCGGGACAGGGGGAAACACCATATATTTT
CAWTGTGGNTIYF
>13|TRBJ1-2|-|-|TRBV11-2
TGTGCCAGCAGCCAATTACAGAGCTATGGCTACACCTTC
CASSQLQSYGYTF
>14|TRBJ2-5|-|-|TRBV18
TGTGCCAGCTCATCAGGGGCGGTCCAAGAGACCCAGTACTTC
CASSSGAVQETQYF
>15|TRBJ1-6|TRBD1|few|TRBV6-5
TGTGCCAGCAGCAGGACAGGCCCCTATAATTCACCCCTCCACTTT
CASSRTGPYNSPLHF
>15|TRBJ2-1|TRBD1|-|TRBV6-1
TGTGCCAGCAGTGAACCGGGACAGGGGCCGGATGAGCAGTTCTTC
CASSEPGQGPDEQFF
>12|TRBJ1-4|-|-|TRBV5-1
TGCGCCAGCGGTCACGAATTGAGGGGACTGTTTTTT
CASGHELRGLFF
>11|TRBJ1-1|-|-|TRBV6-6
TGTGCCAGCAGTGGGGCCACTGAAGCTTTCTTT
CASSGATEAFF
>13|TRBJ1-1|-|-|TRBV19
TGTGCCAGTATAAACAAGGGGCGAACTGAAGCTTTCTTT
CASINKGRTEAFF
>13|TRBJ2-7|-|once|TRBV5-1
TGCGCCAGCAGCCCGCTGGGGGGGCCCGAGCAGTACTTC
CASSPLGGPEQYF
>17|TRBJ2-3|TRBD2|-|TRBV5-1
TGCGCCAGCAGCCCGGACCTAGCGGGGGGGCGGGGTGTTCCGCAGTATTTT
CASSPDLAGGRGVPQYF
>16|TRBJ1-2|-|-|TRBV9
TGTGCCAGCAGCCAAGACCCAGGGAGGTCGAACTATGGCTACACCTTC
CASSQDPGRSNYGYTF
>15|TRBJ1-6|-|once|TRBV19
TGTGCCAGTAGTATACCGAGCTCCTATAATTCACCCCTCCACTTT
CASSIPSSYNSPLHF
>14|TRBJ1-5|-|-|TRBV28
TGTGCCAGCAGTTTATGGGGATTCAATCAGCCCCAGCATTTT
CASSLWGFNQPQHF
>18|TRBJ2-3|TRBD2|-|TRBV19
TGTGCCAGTAGCCCCTTGGGGGCGGCGGGGGGGAGCACAGATACGCAGTATTTT
CASSPLGAAGGSTDTQYF
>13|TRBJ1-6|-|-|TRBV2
TGTGCCAGCAGTGAAGGGAGACTATCACCCCTCCACTTT
CASSEGRLSPLHF
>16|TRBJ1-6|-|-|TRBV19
TGTGCCAGTGGCCAGGACATCCGCTCCTATAATTCACCCCTCCACTTT
CASGQDIRSYNSPLHF
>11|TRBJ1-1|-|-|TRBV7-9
TGTGCCAGCAGCTTATTTCCTGAAGCTTTCTTT
CASSLFPEAFF
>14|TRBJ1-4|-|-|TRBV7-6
TGTGCCAGCAGCGCCCGACAGGATCGCGAAAAACTGTTTTTT
CASSARQDREKLFF
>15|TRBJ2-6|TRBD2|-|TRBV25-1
TGTGCCAGCAGTCAGCGGGGGTCTGGGGCCAACGTCCTGACTTTC
CASSQRGSGANVLTF
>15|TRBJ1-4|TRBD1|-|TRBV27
TGTGCCAGCAGCCCCGACAGGGCCCCTCATGAAAAACTGTTTTTT
CASSPDRAPHEKLFF
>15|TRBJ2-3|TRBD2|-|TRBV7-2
TGTGCCAGCAGAGCGCGGGGGGCCGACACAGATACGCAGTATTTT
CASRARGADTDTQYF
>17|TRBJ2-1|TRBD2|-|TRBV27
TGTGCCAGCAGTGAACTCGGACTAGCGGTTTCCACTAATGAGCAGTTCTTC
CASSELGLAVSTNEQFF
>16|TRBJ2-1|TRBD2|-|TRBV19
TGTGCCAGTAGTATCGGACTAGCGGGGGGGCGGAGTGAGCAGTTCTTC
CASSIGLAGGRSEQFF
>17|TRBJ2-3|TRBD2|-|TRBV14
TGTGCCAGCAGCCAGGCCGGACTAGCGGACTTAACAGATACGCAGTATTTT
CASSQAGLADLTDTQYF
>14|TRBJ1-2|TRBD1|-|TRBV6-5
TGTGCCAGCAGTTACCGACAGGGGTTGGATGGCTACACCTTC
CASSYRQGLDGYTF
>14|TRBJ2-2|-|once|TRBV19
TGTGCCATTCGACAGGAACCCAACACCGGGGAGCTGTTTTTT
CAIRQEPNTGELFF
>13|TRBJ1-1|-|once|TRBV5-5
TGTGCCAGCAGCTTGGGATCAGGGGCGGAAGCTTTCTTT
CASSLGSGAEAFF
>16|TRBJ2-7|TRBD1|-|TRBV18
TGTGCCAGCTCTCGAACCGGGACAGGGGGCTGGGACGAGCAGTACTTC
CASSRTGTGGWDEQYF
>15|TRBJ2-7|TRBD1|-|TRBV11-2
TGTGCCAGCAGCCCCCGTAAGGGACAGGCGGGGGAGCAGTACTTC
CASSPRKGQAGEQYF
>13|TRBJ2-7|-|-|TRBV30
TGTGCCTGGACCTTGGGGGGTTCCTACGAGCAGTACTTC
CAWTLGGSYEQYF
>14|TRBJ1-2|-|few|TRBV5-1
TGCGCCAGCAAGCCTTCGACAGGATTGTGGGGCTACACCTTC
CASKPSTGLWGYTF
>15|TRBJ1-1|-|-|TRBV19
TGTGCCAGTAGTATGTGGGAGGCTGGGGACACTGAAGCTTTCTTT
CASSMWEAGDTEAFF
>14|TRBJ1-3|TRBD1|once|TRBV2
TGTGCCAGCAGCAGGGACAGGGCTGGAAACACCATATATTTT
CASSRDRAGNTIYF
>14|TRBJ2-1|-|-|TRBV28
TGTGCCAGCAGTTTAATGGGGGGAGTCAATGAGCAGTTCTTC
CASSLMGGVNEQFF
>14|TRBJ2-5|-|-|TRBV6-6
TGTGCCAGCAGTTACTCGACAGGTCGGGAGATCCAGTACTTC
CASSYSTGREIQYF
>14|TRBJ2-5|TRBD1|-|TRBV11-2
TGTGCCAGCAGCTGGACAGGGGCGGGTGAGACCCAGTACTTC
CASSWTGAGETQYF
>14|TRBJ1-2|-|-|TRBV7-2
TGTGCCAGCAGCCCCCGACAGGTGGCCTATGGCTACACCTTC
CASSPRQVAYGYTF
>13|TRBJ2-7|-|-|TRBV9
TGTGCCAGCAGCGTAGAAGGGGGGCGCGAGCAGTACTTC
CASSVEGGREQYF
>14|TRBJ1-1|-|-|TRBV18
TGTGCCAGCTCACGGACCGGGACGAACACTGAAGCTTTCTTT
CASSRTGTNTEAFF
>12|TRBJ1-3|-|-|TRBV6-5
TGTGCCAGCAGCCCAAGTAAGGACACCATATATTTT
CASSPSKDTIYF
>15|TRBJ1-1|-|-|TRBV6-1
TGTGCCAGCAGTGAAGACGAGGGTCCCCCCACTGAAGCTTTCTTT
CASSEDEGPPTEAFF
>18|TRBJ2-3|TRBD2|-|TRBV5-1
TGCGCCAGCAGCTTGGCTAGCGGGGGGCTCGGAATCACAGATACGCAGTATTTT
CASSLASGGLGITDTQYF
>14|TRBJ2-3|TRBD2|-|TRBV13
TGTGCCAGCGGAGGACTAGCGGAAACGAATACGCAGTATTTT
CASGGLAETNTQYF
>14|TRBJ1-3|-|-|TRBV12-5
TGTGCTAGTGGTTTTGGTAACTCTGGAAACACCATATATTTT
CASGFGNSGNTIYF
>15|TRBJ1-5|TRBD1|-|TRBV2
TGTGCCAGCAGCCACGAGGGCAGGGGGGAACAGCCCCAGCATTTT
CASSHEGRGEQPQHF
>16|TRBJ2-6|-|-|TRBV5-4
TGTGCCAGCAGCTTTCTGGCTCCCTCTGGGGCCAACGTCCTGACTTTC
CASSFLAPSGANVLTF
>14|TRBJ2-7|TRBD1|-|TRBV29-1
TGCAGCGTGGAAAAATGGACAGGGTCCTACGAGCAGTACTTC
CSVEKWTGSYEQYF
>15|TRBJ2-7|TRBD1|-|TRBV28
TGTGCCAGCAGTTTACCGGGACAGGGTATCTACGAGCAGTACTTC
CASSLPGQGIYEQYF
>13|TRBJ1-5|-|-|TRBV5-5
TGTGCCAGCAGCTTGATCGACAATCAGCCCCAGCATTTT
CASSLIDNQPQHF
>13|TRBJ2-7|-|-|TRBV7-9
TGTGCCAGCAGCTTCGGGCAGGTCTACGAGCAGTACTTC
CASSFGQVYEQYF
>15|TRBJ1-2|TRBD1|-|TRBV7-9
TGTGCCAGCAGCTTAGTCGCAGGGGGCATCTATGGCTACACCTTC
CASSLVAGGIYGYTF